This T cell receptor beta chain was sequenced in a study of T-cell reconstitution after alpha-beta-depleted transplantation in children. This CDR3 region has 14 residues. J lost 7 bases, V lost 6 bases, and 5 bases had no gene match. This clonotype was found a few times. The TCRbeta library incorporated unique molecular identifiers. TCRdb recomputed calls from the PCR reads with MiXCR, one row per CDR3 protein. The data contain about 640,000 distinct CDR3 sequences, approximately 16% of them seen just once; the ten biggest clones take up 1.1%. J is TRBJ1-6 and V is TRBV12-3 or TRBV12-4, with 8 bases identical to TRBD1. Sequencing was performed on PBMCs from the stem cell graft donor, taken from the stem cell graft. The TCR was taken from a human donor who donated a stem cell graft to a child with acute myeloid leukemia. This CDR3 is CASRENRGNSPLHF. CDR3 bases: TGTGCCAGCAGAGAGAACAGGGGGAATTCACCCCTCCACTTT.